Listed below are T cell receptor beta chains from one sample, sequenced in a study of early T cells in non-severe SARS-CoV-2 infection. TCRdb ran MiXCR on the 5' RACE reads and lists one entry per CDR3 protein. The top ten clones hold roughly 2.9% of a sample with about 100,000 distinct CDR3 sequences, about 12% of them seen once. The sample comprised whole blood. All receptors derive from an adult who was a healthcare worker with PCR-confirmed SARS-CoV-2 infection or an uninfected control (not recorded which). The CDR3 runs from the conserved cysteine through the conserved F or W. The D gene is left open where the match is weak. Not every row has a clone size; where given, it reads once, few, many or a size class.

size: NA; V: TRBV5-5; D: NA; J: TRBJ1-5; CDR3: CASSLTGALGNQPQHF; DNA: TGTGCCAGCAGCTTGACCGGCGCACTAGGCAATCAGCCCCAGCATTTT
size: few; V: TRBV6-5; D: NA; J: TRBJ1-1; CDR3: CASSYSGEGTEAFF; DNA: TGTGCCAGCAGTTACTCAGGGGAGGGGACTGAAGCTTTCTTT
size: NA; V: TRBV9; D: NA; J: TRBJ1-1; CDR3: CASSAVLNTEAFF; DNA: TGTGCCAGCAGCGCCGTCTTGAACACTGAAGCTTTCTTT
size: NA; V: TRBV5-1; D: NA; J: TRBJ1-5; CDR3: CASSFGGSSNQPQHF; DNA: TGCGCCAGCAGCTTTGGGGGATCGAGCAATCAGCCCCAGCATTTT
size: once; V: TRBV7-9; D: NA; J: TRBJ2-4; CDR3: CASSLELGTKNIQYF; DNA: TGTGCCAGCAGCTTAGAGTTGGGAACGAAAAACATTCAGTACTTC
size: many; V: TRBV7-9; D: TRBD2; J: TRBJ2-5; CDR3: CASSLGPAGYDETQYF; DNA: TGTGCCAGCAGCTTAGGTCCAGCGGGATATGATGAGACCCAGTACTTC
size: few; V: TRBV19; D: TRBD1; J: TRBJ1-2; CDR3: CASRMTGRAFVGYTF; DNA: TGTGCCAGTAGAATGACAGGGCGCGCATTCGTTGGCTACACCTTC
size: many; V: TRBV18; D: NA; J: TRBJ2-1; CDR3: CASSGGTSSYNEQFF; DNA: TGTGCCAGCTCCGGGGGAACCAGCTCCTACAATGAGCAGTTCTTC
size: few; V: TRBV2; D: NA; J: TRBJ2-7; CDR3: CASSEALAAEQYF; DNA: TGTGCCAGCAGTGAAGCCCTAGCTGCCGAGCAGTACTTC
size: NA; V: TRBV2; D: TRBD1; J: TRBJ1-5; CDR3: CASRMVGQGVQPQHF; DNA: TGTGCCAGCAGGATGGTGGGACAGGGGGTCCAGCCCCAGCATTTT
size: NA; V: TRBV12-3/TRBV12-4; D: NA; J: TRBJ1-1; CDR3: CASSAGTQAAFF; DNA: TGTGCCAGCAGTGCCGGGACCCAGGCAGCTTTCTTT
size: NA; V: TRBV29-1; D: NA; J: TRBJ2-7; CDR3: CSVGAYEQYF; DNA: TGCAGCGTTGGCGCCTACGAGCAGTACTTC
size: many; V: TRBV5-4; D: NA; J: TRBJ1-1; CDR3: CASSPEDGRDAEAFF; DNA: TGTGCCAGCAGCCCGGAGGACGGGCGAGACGCTGAAGCTTTCTTT
size: NA; V: TRBV9; D: NA; J: TRBJ2-1; CDR3: CASSVEGYEQFF; DNA: TGTGCCAGCAGCGTAGAAGGCTATGAGCAGTTCTTC
size: many; V: TRBV12-3/TRBV12-4; D: TRBD1; J: TRBJ1-3; CDR3: CASRSGLDRADSGNTIYF; DNA: TGTGCCAGCAGATCCGGACTGGACAGGGCCGACTCTGGAAACACCATATATTTT
size: NA; V: TRBV5-1; D: NA; J: TRBJ1-3; CDR3: CASSQGVTGNTIYF; DNA: TGCGCCAGCAGCCAGGGAGTCACTGGAAACACCATATATTTT
size: NA; V: TRBV12-3/TRBV12-4; D: TRBD1; J: TRBJ1-6; CDR3: CASRGGGESPLHF; DNA: TGTGCCAGCAGAGGAGGGGGCGAATCACCCCTCCACTTT